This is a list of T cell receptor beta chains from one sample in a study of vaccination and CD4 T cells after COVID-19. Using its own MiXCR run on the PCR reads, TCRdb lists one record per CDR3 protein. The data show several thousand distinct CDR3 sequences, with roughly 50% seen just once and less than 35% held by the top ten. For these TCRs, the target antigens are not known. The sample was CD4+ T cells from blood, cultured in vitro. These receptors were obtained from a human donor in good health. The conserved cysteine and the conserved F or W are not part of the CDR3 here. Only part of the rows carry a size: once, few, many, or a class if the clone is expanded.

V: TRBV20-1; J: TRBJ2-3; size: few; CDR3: SARDWAWTGGDTQY
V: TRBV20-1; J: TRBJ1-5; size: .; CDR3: SYRAPTSMTQH
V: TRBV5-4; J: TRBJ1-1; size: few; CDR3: ASSRGTGGGTEAF
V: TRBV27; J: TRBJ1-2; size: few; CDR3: ASSSSLVYGYT
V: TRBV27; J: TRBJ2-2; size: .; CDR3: ASSLQTGTGELF
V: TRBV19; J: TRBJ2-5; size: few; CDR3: ASSIRLAGRRETQY
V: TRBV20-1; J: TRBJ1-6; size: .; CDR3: SASRGPQGPYSPLH
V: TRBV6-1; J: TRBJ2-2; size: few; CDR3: ASRGTLTGELF
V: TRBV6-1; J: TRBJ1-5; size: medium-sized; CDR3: ASRETGAVNQPQH
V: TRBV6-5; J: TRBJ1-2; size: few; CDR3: ASSYFGAEPT
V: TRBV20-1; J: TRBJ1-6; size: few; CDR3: SAGGHISPPLH
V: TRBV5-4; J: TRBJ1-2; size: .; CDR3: ASSLGLGQTNYGYT
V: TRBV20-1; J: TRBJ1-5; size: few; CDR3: SARVGSSNQPQH
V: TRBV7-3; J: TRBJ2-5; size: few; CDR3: ASAFPSGQGQETQY
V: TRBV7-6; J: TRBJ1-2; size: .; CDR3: AATAGDGKGYT
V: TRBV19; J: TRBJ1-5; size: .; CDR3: ASIIRDGRQPQH
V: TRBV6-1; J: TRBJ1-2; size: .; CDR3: ASSQYTGSPDYGYT
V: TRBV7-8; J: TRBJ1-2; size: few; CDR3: ASSLISQGGYT
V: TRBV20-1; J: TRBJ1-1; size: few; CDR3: SAKTGAMNTEAF
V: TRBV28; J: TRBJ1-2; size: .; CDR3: ASSRPKDGYT
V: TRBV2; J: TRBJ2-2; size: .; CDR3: ASSDRGELF
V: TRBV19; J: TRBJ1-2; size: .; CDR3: ASSMGLGNVGYGYT
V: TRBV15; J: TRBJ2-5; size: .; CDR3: ATSRFRAYTGLIGETQY
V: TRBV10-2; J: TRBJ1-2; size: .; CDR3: ASMKQGAFHYT
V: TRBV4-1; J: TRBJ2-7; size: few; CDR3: ASSHSQGYEQY
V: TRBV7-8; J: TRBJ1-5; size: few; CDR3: ASSLEQVQPQH